This is a list of T cell receptor beta chains from one sample in a study of post-analysis software for immune sequencing data. TCRdb called the PCR reads again in MiXCR, with one record for every CDR3 protein. The table records roughly 700,000 distinct CDR3 sequences, approximately 30% of them present only once. The sequenced sample was blood. The source of these receptors is a girl aged 5 to 17 with multiple sclerosis. Both conserved end residues are part of each CDR3. Fields, in order: D gene, V gene, J gene, CDR3 protein. The D gene is left open where the match is weak.

TRBD1	TRBV24-1	TRBJ2-6	CATSDVQGDGANVLTF
TRBD2	TRBV6-1	TRBJ2-7	CASTEGLAGEQYF
TRBD1	TRBV18	TRBJ2-5	CASSPGDRGETQYF
NA	TRBV20-1	TRBJ2-7	CSATTDRPLSYEQYF
NA	TRBV29-1	TRBJ1-2	CSVRGRQSYTF
NA	TRBV5-1	TRBJ1-1	CASQKTLVGDTEAFF
NA	TRBV6-5	TRBJ2-7	CASSPRTGHSYEQYF
NA	TRBV7-9	TRBJ2-7	CASSPGDHYEQYF
NA	TRBV10-1	TRBJ2-2	CASSELEGGELFF
TRBD1	TRBV15	TRBJ2-1	CATSRTRTGDEQFF
NA	TRBV5-1	TRBJ2-3	CASSKEGATSTDTQYF
TRBD1	TRBV27	TRBJ2-4	CASSSTGVAKNIQYF
NA	TRBV20-1	TRBJ2-7	CSAQPPAGRPSYEQYF
NA	TRBV10-3	TRBJ2-1	CAISELNHEQFF
NA	TRBV12-3/TRBV12-4	TRBJ1-1	CASTRPRSTEAFF
TRBD1	TRBV5-5	TRBJ2-3	CASSLGQGIRAQYF
NA	TRBV5-1	NA	CASSWGVGASYNEQYF
NA	TRBV6-6	TRBJ2-2	CASSYPSGGNTGELFF
NA	TRBV2	TRBJ2-4	CASSDRGAKNIRYF
NA	TRBV11-2	TRBJ1-5	CASSLNRYNQPQHF
NA	TRBV12-3/TRBV12-4	TRBJ1-2	CASSRQENYGYTF
TRBD1	TRBV11-2	TRBJ1-4	CASSSKTGTGHFATNEKLFF
NA	TRBV12-3/TRBV12-4	TRBJ1-3	CASSRRPGNTIYF
NA	TRBV7-2	TRBJ2-6	CASSPRGTGANALTF
NA	TRBV12-3/TRBV12-4	TRBJ2-2	CASSPMTNTGELFF
NA	TRBV20-1	TRBJ1-1	CSAGDLSTEAFF
TRBD2	TRBV6-1	TRBJ2-3	CVSSGIAGITDTQYF